A selection of T cell receptor beta chains follows, all from one sample in a study of vaccination and CD4 T cells after COVID-19. TCRdb used MiXCR to reprocess the PCR reads, holding one entry per CDR3 protein. The repertoire holds about 14,000 distinct CDR3 sequences, with 52% as singletons. Their antigen targets remain unknown. Sequencing used CD4+ T cells from blood, cultured in vitro. All receptors derive from a human donor who had recovered from COVID-19. Both conserved end residues are part of each CDR3. The D gene is left open where the match is weak. Expanded clones get a size class; other rows say once, few or many, or leave the size out.

V: TRBV19; J: TRBJ1-2; D: TRBD1; size: .; DNA: TGTGCCAGTATGGAATGGACAGGGGAAGGCTACACCTTC; CDR3: CASMEWTGEGYTF
V: TRBV20-1; J: TRBJ2-1; D: .; size: .; DNA: TGCAGTGCTAGGATTGGCGGCACCCACAATGAGCAGTTCTTC; CDR3: CSARIGGTHNEQFF
V: TRBV11-2; J: TRBJ1-1; D: .; size: .; DNA: TGTGCCAGCAGCCTCATTGCTGAAGCTTTCTTT; CDR3: CASSLIAEAFF
V: TRBV12-3/TRBV12-4; J: TRBJ2-7; D: .; size: .; DNA: TGTGCCAGCAGCAAGGGACTGGACAGGCTGGAGCAGTACTTC; CDR3: CASSKGLDRLEQYF
V: TRBV30; J: TRBJ1-5; D: .; size: .; DNA: TGTGCCTGGAGAAGTCAGCCCAATCAGCCCCAGCATTTT; CDR3: CAWRSQPNQPQHF
V: TRBV20-1; J: TRBJ1-6; D: .; size: few; DNA: TGCAGTGCTATTCAGGGATTAGATTCACCCCTCCACTTT; CDR3: CSAIQGLDSPLHF
V: TRBV20-1; J: TRBJ2-7; D: .; size: .; DNA: TGCAGTGCTAGAGATGCTAGTCCCTACGAGCAGTACTTC; CDR3: CSARDASPYEQYF
V: TRBV5-1; J: TRBJ2-3; D: TRBD1; size: .; DNA: TGCGCCAGCAGCCCCTGGGGACAGGGGAAAGATACGCAGTATTTT; CDR3: CASSPWGQGKDTQYF
V: TRBV7-8; J: TRBJ2-7; D: TRBD1; size: .; DNA: TGTGCCAGCAGCTCCTCCGGGACAGCCTCCTACGAGCAGTACTTC; CDR3: CASSSSGTASYEQYF
V: TRBV20-1; J: TRBJ2-1; D: TRBD1; size: .; DNA: TGCAGTGTGGTCAGGGGGATTGGTGAGCAGTTCTTC; CDR3: CSVVRGIGEQFF
V: TRBV19; J: TRBJ2-4; D: TRBD1; size: .; DNA: TGTGCCAGTACCGGGACAGGGGGAAACATTCAGTACTTC; CDR3: CASTGTGGNIQYF
V: TRBV6-1; J: TRBJ2-1; D: .; size: once; DNA: TGTGCCAGCAGTGAAGGCATTAGCTTTAATAAGTTCTTC; CDR3: CASSEGISFNKFF
V: TRBV20-1; J: TRBJ2-5; D: TRBD2; size: .; DNA: TGCAGTGCTAGAGATCTGACTAGCGGACAAGAGACCCAGTACTTC; CDR3: CSARDLTSGQETQYF
V: TRBV7-9; J: TRBJ1-2; D: .; size: few; DNA: TGTGCCAGCAGAGGGGGGGCAGGGAGTGGTCCTAACTATGGCTACACCTTC; CDR3: CASRGGAGSGPNYGYTF
V: TRBV6-1; J: TRBJ2-6; D: .; size: .; DNA: TGTGCCAGCAGAGTCCCGGAGACAAAACCCTCTGGGGCCAACGTCCTGACTTTC; CDR3: CASRVPETKPSGANVLTF
V: TRBV29-1; J: TRBJ2-7; D: TRBD2; size: .; DNA: TGCAGCGTTGAAGGGGCTAGCGGGGGCTACACCTACGAGCAGTACTTC; CDR3: CSVEGASGGYTYEQYF
V: TRBV7-9; J: TRBJ1-6; D: TRBD1; size: few; DNA: TGTGCCAGCAGCCCGGACAGGGTACGTGGTTCACCCCTCCACTTT; CDR3: CASSPDRVRGSPLHF
V: TRBV5-8; J: TRBJ2-1; D: .; size: once; DNA: TGTGCCAGCAGCTTGGGGGCTCTGGGGGAGTGGAGGAATGAGCAGTTCTTC; CDR3: CASSLGALGEWRNEQFF
V: TRBV4-1; J: TRBJ1-5; D: .; size: few; DNA: TGCGCCAGCAGCCAAGATTTTCCGAGCAATCAGCCCCAGCATTTT; CDR3: CASSQDFPSNQPQHF
V: TRBV7-8; J: TRBJ2-1; D: .; size: .; DNA: TGTGCCAGCAGCTCGAACAATGAGCAGTTCTTC; CDR3: CASSSNNEQFF
V: TRBV5-1; J: TRBJ2-5; D: .; size: .; DNA: TGCGCCAGCAGCTTTGAAAGGCCACGGGAGACCCAGTACTTC; CDR3: CASSFERPRETQYF
V: TRBV10-1; J: TRBJ2-5; D: .; size: once; DNA: TGCGCCAGTTCACAGGGAACCCAAGAGACCCAGTACTTC; CDR3: CASSQGTQETQYF
V: TRBV20-1; J: TRBJ2-2; D: TRBD2; size: .; DNA: TGCAGTGCTAGGGCAACTAGCGGGAGGGCCGGAGCCGGGGAGCTGTTTTTT; CDR3: CSARATSGRAGAGELFF
V: TRBV5-5; J: TRBJ1-1; D: TRBD1; size: .; DNA: TGTGCCAGCAGCCTACGGACAGGGGCGGACACTGAAGCTTTCTTT; CDR3: CASSLRTGADTEAFF
V: TRBV7-9; J: TRBJ1-2; D: .; size: .; DNA: TGTGCCAGCAGCTTAGCTGAGGAGGGCTACACCTTC; CDR3: CASSLAEEGYTF
V: TRBV10-3; J: TRBJ2-2; D: .; size: .; DNA: TGTGCCATCAGTGGATTGCAGGCGAACACCGGGGAGCTGTTTTTT; CDR3: CAISGLQANTGELFF